A single sample gave rise to the 20 T cell receptor beta chains below, sequenced in a study of cytomegalovirus exposure and HLA in healthy donors. In the PCR, 60 Vbeta and 13 Jbeta primers were used. This table comes from immunoSEQ multiplex PCR, and its TCRdb copy is limited to in-frame clones, with some not included. The sample has around 200,000 clones; about 70% are singletons. The sequenced material came from PBMCs. The receptor set was obtained from a man aged 35 to 55 in good health and CMV-seropositive.

The gene calls are TRBV2 and TRBJ2-7, with 7 bases fitting TRBD2. The CDR3 has 13 amino acids. V lost 4 bases to trimming and J lost 6 bases; unmatched junction nucleotides: 6. Germline CDR1 SNHLY, CDR2 FYNNEI. Here the CDR3 DNA reads TGTGCCAGCAGTGTGGGGACTACGGGCGAGCAGTACTTC. Translation: CASSVGTTGEQYF.

CDR3 DNA sequence: TGCGCCAGCAGTGACGGGGCGGGGGCTCGGGATACGCAGTATTTT. Protein sequence: CASSDGAGARDTQYF. The V call is TRBV10-1, the J call TRBJ2-3; TRBD2 might be the D (7 bases). V dropped 3 bases and J dropped 6 bases, with 16 bases sitting between them. This CDR3 has 15 amino acids. From germline, CDR1 is WNHNN and CDR2 SYGVQD (reference sequence).

The chain combines TRBV7-8 with TRBJ2-1; 10 bases fit TRBD2. The CDR3 is 16 residues long. After removal of 4 bases from V and 4 bases from J, the junction contained 7 bases not matched to a gene. Germline V gene sequence: CDR1 SGHVS, CDR2 FQNEAQ. CDR3 nucleotide sequence: TGTGCCAGCAGCTCGGGCCAGGGACTAGCGTACAATGAGCAGTTCTTC. Its protein product is CASSSGQGLAYNEQFF.

The rearrangement links TRBV7-9 to TRBJ2-6, with D perhaps TRBD2 (6 bases). V lost 10 bases and J lost 2, with 27 bases in between. The germline gives CDR1 SEHNR, CDR2 FQNEAQ (reference sequence). The CDR3 sequence is 19 residues long. The DNA for the CDR3 is TGTGCCACCCCCAGGCAGGGAGGAAACCAGTCCCCTGGGGCCAACGTCCTGACTTTC. Translating gives CATPRQGGNQSPGANVLTF. Using reference TRBV7-9 and TRBJ2-6 for the parts outside the CDR3, the full variable domain is DTGVSQNPRHKITKRGQNVTFRCDPISEHNRLYWYRQTLGQGPEFLTYFQNEAQLEKSRLLSDRFSAERPKGSFSTLEIQRTEQGDSAMYLCATPRQGGNQSPGANVLTFGAGSRLTVL.

This chain uses TRBV11-1 with TRBJ2-1, with 11 bases aligning to TRBD1. This CDR3 is built from 16 residues. With V trimmed by 1 base and J by 6 bases, 5 bases remained unmatched. Germline CDR1 and CDR2: SGHAT and FQDESV (reference sequence). For the CDR3, the DNA is TGTGCCAGCAGCTTAGGGACAGGGGGCGCGATCAATGAGCAGTTCTTC. Protein product: CASSLGTGGAINEQFF.

This rearrangement joins TRBV28 to TRBJ1-2; D possibly corresponds to TRBD1 (6 bases). V shed 2 bases and J shed 6 bases, with 13 bases lying between them. In germline, CDR1 is MDHEN, CDR2 SYDVKM. The CDR3 is 14 residues long. The CDR3 nucleotides read TGTGCCAGCAGTTTAGCATGGGGGGGCAATGGCTACACCTTC. Translation: CASSLAWGGNGYTF.

The V call is TRBV28, the J call TRBJ2-1; D not certain. The CDR3 covers 11 residues. V was pared by 3 bases and J by 8 bases, with 5 bases between. Per the germline V gene, CDR1 is MDHEN and CDR2 is SYDVKM. DNA for the CDR3: TGTGCCAGCAGTTTTTCTTATGAGCAGTTCTTC. Protein sequence: CASSFSYEQFF.

This chain links TRBV5-1 with TRBJ2-3; 7 nucleotides align to TRBD1. The trim removed 4 bases at V and 8 bases at J, leaving 13 bases unmatched. The V gene's germline CDR1 is SGHRS and CDR2 YFSETQ. The CDR3 totals 15 residues. The CDR3 nucleotides are TGCGCCAGCAGCGAAGGACAGGCTTCTCGTGTTACGCAGTATTTT. Its translation is CASSEGQASRVTQYF.

The J gene is TRBJ2-3, the V gene TRBV7-8; D possibly corresponds to TRBD2 (5 bases). Germline CDR1 reads SGHVS; CDR2 reads FQNEAQ. The CDR3 has 14 residues. Trimming stripped 2 bases from V and 6 bases from J, with 12 bases between. Here the CDR3 DNA reads TGTGCCAGCAGCTTACCGGGGTCCGCTGATACGCAGTATTTT. Translating gives CASSLPGSADTQYF.

Only a few counts were recorded for this clone. The chain carries TRBV19 and TRBJ1-4; D call uncertain. This CDR3 is built from 13 residues. Looked up from germline, CDR1 is LNHDA and CDR2 is SQIVND (reference sequence). V gave up 7 bases and J gave up 7 bases, with 13 bases separating them. The CDR3 loop reads CASKGPGGEKLFF. DNA for the CDR3: TGTGCCAGTAAGGGTCCGGGAGGTGAAAAACTGTTTTTT.

The sample holds a few counts of this clone. The chain carries TRBV7-9 and TRBJ2-3, with 13 bases fitting TRBD2. The CDR3 extends over 16 amino acids. In germline, CDR1 is SEHNR, CDR2 FQNEAQ (reference sequence). The J segment lost 1 base and the V segment lost 6 bases, leaving 4 bases of the junction unmatched. In nucleotides, the CDR3 is TGTGCCAGCAGTCCCGGGACTAGCGGGGGCACAGATACGCAGTATTTT. This encodes CASSPGTSGGTDTQYF.

This chain joins TRBV7-9 and TRBJ1-3; D call uncertain. The CDR3 is 15 residues long. The V end was cut by 5 bases, the J end by 5 bases, with 16 bases between. Looked up from germline, CDR1 is SEHNR and CDR2 is FQNEAQ (reference sequence). In DNA form, the CDR3 reads TGTGCCAGCAGCCCCCGAGGGCCGCTGAGAAACACCATATATTTT. Protein product: CASSPRGPLRNTIYF. The full variable domain, completed using reference TRBV7-9 and TRBJ1-3, is DTGVSQNPRHKITKRGQNVTFRCDPISEHNRLYWYRQTLGQGPEFLTYFQNEAQLEKSRLLSDRFSAERPKGSFSTLEIQRTEQGDSAMYLCASSPRGPLRNTIYFGEGSWLTVV.

The rearrangement joins TRBV6-5 to TRBJ1-1, with TRBD1 identical over 10 bases. Germline V gene sequence: CDR1 MNHEY, CDR2 SVGAGI. This CDR3 region has 13 residues. Losses at the gene ends were 1 base for V and 7 bases for J; bases not matched to a gene: 0. CDR3: CASSYWDRGEAFF. As DNA, the CDR3 is TGTGCCAGCAGTTACTGGGACAGGGGTGAAGCTTTCTTT.

The V gene is TRBV5-6, the J gene TRBJ2-5; D might be TRBD1 (5 bases). V dropped 0 bases and J dropped 5 bases, with 17 bases sitting between them. Per the germline V gene, CDR1 is SGHDT and CDR2 is YYEEEE. CDR3 length: 16 amino acids. The CDR3 coding sequence is TGTGCCAGCAGCTTGGCAAGGGGAAGCCGTGTGGAGACCCAGTACTTC. This codes for CASSLARGSRVETQYF.

The chain couples TRBV5-4 to TRBJ2-7, with 7 positions matching TRBD1. Germline CDR1 is SGHNT and CDR2 is YYREEE (reference sequence). CDR3 length: 14 residues. V lost 1 base, J lost 4 bases, and 5 bases stayed unmatched. In nucleotides, the CDR3 is TGTGCCAGCAGCTTGAGAGGGGGCCCGTACGAGCAGTACTTC. Protein sequence: CASSLRGGPYEQYF. The complete variable domain, with remaining parts taken from reference TRBV5-4 and TRBJ2-7, reads ETGVTQSPTHLIKTRGQQVTLRCSSQSGHNTVSWYQQALGQGPQFIFQYYREEENGRGNFPPRFSGLQFPNYSSELNVNALELDDSALYLCASSLRGGPYEQYFGPGTRLTVT.

The count of this clone is one. V is TRBV10-3 and J is TRBJ2-3; 9 bases are a match to TRBD1. V shed 5 bases, J shed 4 bases, and the junction held 22 bases outside the gene matches. The CDR3 consists of 20 residues. Germline CDR1 reads ENHRY; CDR2 reads SYGVKD. CDR3: CAISKPPGVWDREKADTQYF. CDR3 nucleotides: TGTGCCATCAGTAAGCCCCCCGGGGTTTGGGACAGGGAAAAGGCAGATACGCAGTATTTT.

CDR3 residues: CASRWGQGPFYGYTF. In DNA, the CDR3 is TGTGCCAGCAGGTGGGGACAGGGCCCTTTCTATGGCTACACCTTC. V and J are TRBV6-5 and TRBJ1-2; 9 nucleotides align to TRBD1. Trimming cost V 6 bases and J 4 bases; bases outside gene matches: 9. The CDR3 is 15 residues long. Germline CDR1 reads MNHEY; CDR2 reads SVGAGI.

The chain carries TRBV18 and TRBJ2-7; possible D gene TRBD2, 5 bases. V lost 3 bases and J 9 bases, leaving 12 bases between the germline ends. The germline V gene has CDR1 KGHSH and CDR2 LQKENI. The CDR3 contains 12 residues. CDR3 in amino acids: CASSPEEAGQYF. The CDR3 coding sequence is TGTGCCAGCTCACCGGAGGAAGCTGGGCAGTACTTC.

The chain recombines TRBV5-5 with TRBJ2-7, with TRBD1 as a possible D gene (5 bases). V was pared by 1 base and J by 6 bases, with 14 bases between. CDR3 size: 14 residues. Germline V gene lookup returns CDR1 SGHKS and CDR2 YYEKEE (reference sequence). CDR3 nucleotide sequence: TGTGCCAGCAGCTTGTTGACAGCATCGGCCGAGCAGTACTTC. It translates to CASSLLTASAEQYF.

The genes are TRBV18 and TRBJ2-7; the match to TRBD1 covers 8 bases. Germline V CDR1 and CDR2: KGHSH, LQKENI. Germline trimming cut 2 bases from V and 2 bases from J; bases unmatched to any gene: 5. The CDR3 is made up of 15 amino acids. In DNA form, the CDR3 reads TGTGCCAGCTCACCAAACACAGGGGGTCCCTACGAGCAGTACTTC. Protein sequence: CASSPNTGGPYEQYF.